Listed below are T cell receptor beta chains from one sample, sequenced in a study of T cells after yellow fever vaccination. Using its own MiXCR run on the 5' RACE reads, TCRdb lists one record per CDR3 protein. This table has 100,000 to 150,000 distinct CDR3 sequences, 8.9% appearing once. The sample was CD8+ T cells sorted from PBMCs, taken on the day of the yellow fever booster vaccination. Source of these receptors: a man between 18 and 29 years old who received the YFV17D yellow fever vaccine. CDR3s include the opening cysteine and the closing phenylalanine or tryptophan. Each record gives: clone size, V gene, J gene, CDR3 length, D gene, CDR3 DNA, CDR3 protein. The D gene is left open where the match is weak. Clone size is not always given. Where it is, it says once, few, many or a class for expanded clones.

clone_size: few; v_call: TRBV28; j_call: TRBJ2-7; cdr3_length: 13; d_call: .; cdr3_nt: TGTGCCAGCAGTTTAGGCGGGATTATTGAGCAGTACTTC; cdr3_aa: CASSLGGIIEQYF
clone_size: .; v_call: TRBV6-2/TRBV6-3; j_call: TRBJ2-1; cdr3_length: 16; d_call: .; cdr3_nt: TGTGCCAGCACCAACCTAGGGCAGAGCTCCTACAATGAGCAGTTCTTC; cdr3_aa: CASTNLGQSSYNEQFF
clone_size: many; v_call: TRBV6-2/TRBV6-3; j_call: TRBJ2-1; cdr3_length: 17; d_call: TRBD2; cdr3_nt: TGTGCCAGCAGTGGACTAGCGGGGGGGGGCTCCTACAATGAGCAGTTCTTC; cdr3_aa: CASSGLAGGGSYNEQFF
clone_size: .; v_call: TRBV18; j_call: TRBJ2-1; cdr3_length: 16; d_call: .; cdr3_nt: TGTGCCAGCTCACCACCTGGAGGGGTGTCCTACAATGAGCAGTTCTTC; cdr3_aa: CASSPPGGVSYNEQFF
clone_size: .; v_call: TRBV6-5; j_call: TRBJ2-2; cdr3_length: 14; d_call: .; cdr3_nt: TGTGCCAGCAGCCAACCCGGACATCACGGGGAGCTGTTTTTT; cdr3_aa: CASSQPGHHGELFF
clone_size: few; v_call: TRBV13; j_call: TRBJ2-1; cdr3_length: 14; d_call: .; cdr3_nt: TGTGCCAGCCGGGAATCCCTTCTAAGAGGTGAGCAGTTCTTC; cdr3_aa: CASRESLLRGEQFF
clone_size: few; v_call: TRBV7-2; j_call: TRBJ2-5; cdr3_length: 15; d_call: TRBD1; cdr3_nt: TGTGCCAGCAGCCGGACCGGGACAGGGGGAGAGACCCAGTACTTC; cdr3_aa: CASSRTGTGGETQYF
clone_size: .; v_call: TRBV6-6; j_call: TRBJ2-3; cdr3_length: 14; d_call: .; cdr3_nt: TGTGCCAGCAGTTGGGGCAGTAGCACAGATACGCAGTATTTT; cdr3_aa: CASSWGSSTDTQYF
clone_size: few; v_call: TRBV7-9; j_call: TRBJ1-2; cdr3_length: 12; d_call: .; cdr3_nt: TGTGCCAGCAGCTTCTACCAAGATGGCTACACCTTC; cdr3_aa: CASSFYQDGYTF
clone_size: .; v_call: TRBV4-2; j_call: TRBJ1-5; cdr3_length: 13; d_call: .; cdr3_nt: TGTGCCAGCAGGGCAGGAAGCAATCAGCCCCAGCATTTT; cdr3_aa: CASRAGSNQPQHF
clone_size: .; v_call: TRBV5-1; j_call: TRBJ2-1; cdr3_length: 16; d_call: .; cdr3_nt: TGCGCCAGCAGCTTGCTACCGCCGAGCTCCTACAATGAGCAGTTCTTC; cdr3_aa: CASSLLPPSSYNEQFF
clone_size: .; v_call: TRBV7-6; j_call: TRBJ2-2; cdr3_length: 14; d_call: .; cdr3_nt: TGTGCCAGCAGCCACAGGGAGAACACCGGGGAGCTGTTTTTT; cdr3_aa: CASSHRENTGELFF
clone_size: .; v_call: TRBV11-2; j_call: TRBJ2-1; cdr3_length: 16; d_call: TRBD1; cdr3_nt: TGTGCCAGCAGCGGTAGGGACAGAGGGCCCTACAATGAGCAGTTCTTC; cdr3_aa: CASSGRDRGPYNEQFF
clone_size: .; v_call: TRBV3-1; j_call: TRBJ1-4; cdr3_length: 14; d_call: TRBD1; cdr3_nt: TGTGCCAGCAGTCCGACAGGGGCCCGTGAAAAACTGTTTTTT; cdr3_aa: CASSPTGAREKLFF
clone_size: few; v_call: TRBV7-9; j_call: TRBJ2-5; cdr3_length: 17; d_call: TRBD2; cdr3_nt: TGTGCCAGCAGCCCGGAGCGGGGGTCAGAACCACAAGAGACCCAGTACTTC; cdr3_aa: CASSPERGSEPQETQYF
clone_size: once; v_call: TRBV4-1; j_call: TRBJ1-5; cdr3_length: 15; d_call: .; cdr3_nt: TGCGCCAGCAGCCGGTACAACGACGTTGATCAGCCCCAGCATTTT; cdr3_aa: CASSRYNDVDQPQHF
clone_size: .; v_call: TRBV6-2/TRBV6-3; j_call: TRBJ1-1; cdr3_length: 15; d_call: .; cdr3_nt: TGTGCCAGCAGTTACTCGGGGCAGTTGAACACTGAAGCTTTCTTT; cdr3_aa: CASSYSGQLNTEAFF
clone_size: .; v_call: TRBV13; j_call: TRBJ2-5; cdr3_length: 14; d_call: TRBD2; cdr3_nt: TGTGCCAGCAGCTTCTCAGAGGGAGGGGAGACCCAGTACTTC; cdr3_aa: CASSFSEGGETQYF